This T cell receptor beta chain was obtained from a study of vaccination effects on CD4 cells after COVID-19. Across the study: It was a median of 72 days after the second dose that post-vaccine samples were obtained. Overall study findings and caveats: There was marked clonal contraction among infection- and vaccine-induced clones late after vaccination.

Measured with immunoSEQ multiplex PCR; TCRdb has only the in-frame clones, and not every one. The sample carries about 38,000 clones, approximately 84% recorded once. Trimming cost V 5 bases and J 13 bases, with 14 bases left between them. The CDR3 loop spans 12 amino acids. Sequencing was preceded by expansion of antigen-specific CD4+ T cells with viral peptide pools in the ViraFEST assay. Investigators separated out CD4+ T cells once 9 to 11 days of culture had passed. Participants received two doses of either the BNT162b2 or mRNA-1273 vaccine. On this clone itself: As yet, its antigen is unknown.

The TCR originated in a human donor who received a COVID-19 vaccine. Some clones in this sample may be carry-over from other donors' samples. The chain employs TRBV12-3 or TRBV12-4 and TRBJ1-4, with D unclear. This specimen consisted of CD4+ T cells from PBMCs cultured with HCoV-NL63 spike peptides, obtained after COVID-19 vaccination. DNA for the CDR3: TGTGCCAGCAGTCCCCGGGCGGGCGCACTGTTTTTT. Translated: CASSPRAGALFF.